These 14 T cell receptor beta chains came from one sample sequenced in a study of beta chain features in type 1 diabetes. Regarding the study as a whole: TCRB CDR3s from Type 1 diabetes patients were moderately but significantly shorter in all four CD4+ subsets.

Expressed TCRB transcripts were sequenced because the isolated RNA had all been reverse transcribed beforehand. TCRdb's copy holds only in-frame clones and misses some; the assay was immunoSEQ multiplex PCR. The repertoire consists of 250,000 to 350,000 clones, with approximately 15% occurring once and the leading ten covering less than 0.02%. The antigens of these receptors remain unknown. Material: naive CD4+ T cells from blood. The receptors were sampled from a man under 40 with type 1 diabetes.

This chain links TRBV7-9 with TRBJ1-1; D gene unclear. Trimming took 5 bases from V and 10 from J, leaving 17 bases between them. CDR1 and CDR2 (germline): SEHNR, FQNEAQ (reference sequence). The CDR3 has 13 residues. CDR3 residues: CASSRDEGSGAFF. The CDR3 bases are TGTGCCAGCAGCCGGGATGAAGGCTCTGGAGCTTTCTTT.

This clone has just a few counts. This chain links TRBV4-2 with TRBJ1-4, with D tentatively TRBD1 (5 bases). The CDR3 runs 16 residues. Between the trimmed V and J ends, which lost 4 bases and 5 bases, there was a span of 17 bases. Germline V gene sequence: CDR1 LGHNA, CDR2 YNFKEQ. In DNA form, the CDR3 reads TGTGCCAGCAGCCCCTTATATAACGGGGGGAATGAAAAACTGTTTTTT. Translated, it gives CASSPLYNGGNEKLFF.

In this sample, this clone turned up a few times. This rearrangement joins TRBV15 to TRBJ2-3; tentative D call: TRBD1 (6 bases). Germline assignment: CDR1 LNHNV and CDR2 YYDKDF (reference sequence). V lost 0 bases and J 2 bases, leaving 12 bases between the germline ends. CDR3 size: 16 residues. CDR3 protein: CATSRDRQAITDTQYF. Written as DNA, the CDR3 is TGTGCCACCAGCAGAGATCGACAGGCGATCACAGATACGCAGTATTTT.

The chain uses TRBV7-9 and TRBJ2-1; TRBD2 matches at 11 bases. V dropped 4 bases and J dropped 3; count of bases not matched to a gene: 8. Germline V lookup: CDR1 SEHNR, CDR2 FQNEAQ (reference sequence). The CDR3 is 17 residues long. The CDR3 DNA reads TGTGCCAGCAGCTCCACGCCCGGGACTAGCGGCTACAATGAGCAGTTCTTC. Its translation: CASSSTPGTSGYNEQFF.

The chain carries TRBV2 and TRBJ2-1; 7 nucleotides align to TRBD2. The V segment lost 2 bases and the J segment 7 bases; nucleotides outside the gene matches: 2. The germline V gene has CDR1 SNHLY and CDR2 FYNNEI. The CDR3 extends over 13 amino acids. This CDR3 is CASSELAANEQFF. The CDR3 nucleotides read TGTGCCAGCAGTGAACTAGCGGCGAATGAGCAGTTCTTC.

J is TRBJ1-2 and V is TRBV2, with no clear D. The germline V and J ends were trimmed by 0 bases and 8 bases, with 7 bases remaining between them. This CDR3 spans 12 amino acids. Per germline, CDR1 SNHLY and CDR2 FYNNEI. Written as DNA, the CDR3 is TGTGCCAGCAGTGAAGCCTCCTTGGGCTACACCTTC. Residues: CASSEASLGYTF. The variable domain in full, with the rest retrieved from reference TRBV2 and TRBJ1-2, is EPEVTQTPSHQVTQMGQEVILRCVPISNHLYFYWYRQILGQKVEFLVSFYNNEISEKSEIFDDQFSVERPDGSNFTLKIRSTKLEDSAMYFCASSEASLGYTFGSGTRLTVV.

The sample holds a few counts of this clone. The chain joins TRBV2 to TRBJ1-5, with D tentatively TRBD1 (6 bases). This CDR3 region has 14 residues. Trimming pared 5 bases from V and 3 bases from J, leaving 11 bases between. Per germline, CDR1 SNHLY and CDR2 FYNNEI. CDR3 sequence: CASSSQGSNQPQHF. The CDR3 bases are TGTGCCAGCAGTTCTCAGGGGTCCAATCAGCCCCAGCATTTT. The entire variable domain, with the rest obtained from reference TRBV2 and TRBJ1-5, is as follows: EPEVTQTPSHQVTQMGQEVILRCVPISNHLYFYWYRQILGQKVEFLVSFYNNEISEKSEIFDDQFSVERPDGSNFTLKIRSTKLEDSAMYFCASSSQGSNQPQHFGDGTRLSIL.

This clone has only a few counts. The rearrangement uses TRBV9 and TRBJ2-1; 9 bases map to TRBD1. CDR1 and CDR2 from the germline V gene are SGDLS and YYNGEE. Trimming at V came to 3 bases and at J to 9 bases, leaving 7 bases not matched to a gene. CDR3 length equals 14 residues. Here the CDR3 reads CASSEQGAQGEQFF. Written as DNA, the CDR3 is TGTGCCAGCAGCGAACAGGGGGCACAGGGTGAGCAGTTCTTC.

This sequence joins TRBV28 and TRBJ2-3; 14 nucleotides agree with TRBD2. Trimming took 4 bases from V and 0 from J; bases not matched to a gene: 6. Germline V lookup: CDR1 MDHEN, CDR2 SYDVKM. The CDR3 is 18 amino acids. Written as DNA, the CDR3 is TGTGCCAGCAGTTCCGGGACTAGCGGGAGTTGGAGCACAGATACGCAGTATTTT. Translated: CASSSGTSGSWSTDTQYF.

This chain joins TRBV2 and TRBJ2-6, with a possible D match to TRBD1 (6 bases). In germline, CDR1 is SNHLY, CDR2 FYNNEI. Trimming removed 6 bases from V and 0 bases from J, with 12 bases in between. This CDR3 has 16 amino acids. For the CDR3, the DNA is TGTGCCAGCAGAACGACAGGTTACTCTGGGGCCAACGTCCTGACTTTC. Translated: CASRTTGYSGANVLTF.

The chain is built from TRBV5-4 and TRBJ2-3; 8 positions agree with TRBD2. The CDR3 spans 16 residues. With 4 bases clipped from V and 0 bases from J, the junction kept 7 bases outside the gene matches. Germline V CDR1 and CDR2: SGHNT, YYREEE (reference sequence). The CDR3 region is CASSRKLAESTDTQYF. The CDR3 DNA reads as TGTGCCAGCAGCCGCAAACTAGCGGAAAGCACAGATACGCAGTATTTT. Combining the CDR3 with reference TRBV5-4 and TRBJ2-3 gives the whole variable domain ETGVTQSPTHLIKTRGQQVTLRCSSQSGHNTVSWYQQALGQGPQFIFQYYREEENGRGNFPPRFSGLQFPNYSSELNVNALELDDSALYLCASSRKLAESTDTQYFGPGTRLTVL.

On this clone: Distinct nucleotide sequences in the sample also encode this CDR3. The chain combines TRBV6-5 with TRBJ2-1; TRBD2 matches 11 bases. The CDR3 has 14 amino acids. The germline V gene has CDR1 MNHEY and CDR2 SVGAGI. V lost 6 bases and J lost 7; bases outside the gene matches: 5. In nucleotides, the CDR3 is TGTGCCAGCAGCAGACTAGCGGGATATAATGAGCAGTTCTTC. Its protein product is CASSRLAGYNEQFF.

This chain joins TRBV29-1 and TRBJ2-1; the match to TRBD2 covers 8 bases. The V and J ends lost 4 bases and 5 bases, in that order; junction bases with no gene match: 4. Germline-derived CDR1 and CDR2 are SQVTM and ANQGSEA. The CDR3 runs to 13 residues. The CDR3 is CSVVPSGHNEQFF. The CDR3 coding sequence is TGCAGCGTTGTACCTAGCGGGCACAATGAGCAGTTCTTC.

V is TRBV15 and J is TRBJ1-1; D is uncertain. The germline V gene has CDR1 LNHNV and CDR2 YYDKDF (reference sequence). The CDR3 sequence is 13 residues long. Trimming took 3 bases from V and 2 from J, leaving 7 bases between them. The CDR3 is CATSRLLNTEAFF. CDR3 DNA sequence: TGTGCCACCAGCAGGTTACTTAACACTGAAGCTTTCTTT. Using reference TRBV15 and TRBJ1-1 for the parts outside the CDR3, the full variable domain is DAMVIQNPRYQVTQFGKPVTLSCSQTLNHNVMYWYQQKSSQAPKLLFHYYDKDFNNEADTPDNFQSRRPNTSFCFLDIRSPGLGDTAMYLCATSRLLNTEAFFGQGTRLTVV.